Presented here are 25 T cell receptor beta chains from one specimen sequenced in a study of PD-1 blockade in classical Hodgkin lymphoma. The data were produced by immunoSEQ multiplex PCR, yet TCRdb's version contains in-frame clones alone and is incomplete. The repertoire holds about 110,000 clones, approximately 90% seen once, with 20% in the top ten. Brentuximab vedotin exposure varied among the patients, all of whom had relapsed after autologous stem cell transplantation. The sequences come from peripheral blood mononuclear cells (PBMCs), collected before the second cycle of nivolumab. The receptors were gathered from a human donor with classical Hodgkin lymphoma.

The chain is built from TRBV5-5 and TRBJ2-2; TRBD2 matches 7 bases. The CDR3 sequence is 14 residues long. The germline V gene has CDR1 SGHKS and CDR2 YYEKEE (reference sequence). Trimming at V came to 5 bases and at J to 6 bases, leaving 7 bases not matched to a gene. DNA for the CDR3: TGTGCCAGCAGTCGAGCTCTAGCGGCCGGGGAGCTGTTTTTT. Translated: CASSRALAAGELFF. Complete variable domain (other parts from reference TRBV5-5 and TRBJ2-2): DAGVTQSPTHLIKTRGQQVTLRCSPISGHKSVSWYQQVLGQGPQFIFQYYEKEERGRGNFPDRFSARQFPNYSSELNVNALLLGDSALYLCASSRALAAGELFFGEGSRLTVL.

This CDR3 is CASSLHPGALYEQYF. In DNA, the CDR3 is TGTGCCAGCAGCTTACACCCAGGGGCTCTCTACGAGCAGTACTTC. The chain combines TRBV5-4 with TRBJ2-7; possibly TRBD1 for D (6 bases). Germline V gene lookup returns CDR1 SGHNT and CDR2 YYREEE (reference sequence). V gave up 2 bases and J gave up 3 bases, with 15 bases separating them. The CDR3 loop spans 15 amino acids.

The chain combines TRBV30 with TRBJ1-1, with TRBD1 identical over 7 bases. Germline values: CDR1 GTSNPN, CDR2 SVGIG (reference sequence). V trimming: 7 bases; J trimming: 8 bases; junction bases outside the gene matches: 7. This CDR3 has 11 residues. For the CDR3, the DNA is TGTGCCTCGTCGACAGGGCGAGAAGCTTTCTTT. It yields the protein CASSTGREAFF. The full variable domain, completed using reference TRBV30 and TRBJ1-1, is SQTIHQWPATLVQPVGSPLSLECTVEGTSNPNLYWYRQAAGRGLQLLFYSVGIGQISSEVPQNLSASRPQDRQFILSSKKLLLSDSGFYLCASSTGREAFFGQGTRLTVV.

This chain joins TRBV5-4 and TRBJ1-2, with D unresolved. The CDR3 consists of 14 residues. The germline CDR1 and CDR2 sequences are SGHNT and YYREEE (reference sequence). V lost 2 bases to trimming and J lost 4 bases, with 12 bases between them. CDR3 loop: CASSFRVEGYGYTF. The CDR3 DNA reads as TGTGCCAGCAGCTTTCGGGTGGAGGGCTATGGCTACACCTTC.

The chain couples TRBV20-1 to TRBJ2-3; D is undetermined. Germline CDR1 is DFQATT and CDR2 is SNEGSKA (reference sequence). There are 11 residues in the CDR3. The germline V and J ends were trimmed by 5 bases and 5 bases, with 8 bases remaining between them. The CDR3 DNA reads as TGCAGTGCTGGACCGGGAGATACGCAGTATTTT. This gives the protein CSAGPGDTQYF.

This chain connects TRBV12-5 to TRBJ2-7; 8 bases match TRBD1. Germline V lookup: CDR1 LGHNT, CDR2 FRNRAP. The trim removed 4 bases at V and 0 bases at J, leaving 5 bases unmatched. This CDR3 spans 15 amino acids. CDR3 sequence reads: CASGSPQGGSYEQYF. Here the CDR3 DNA reads TGTGCTAGTGGTTCACCACAGGGGGGCTCCTACGAGCAGTACTTC. The variable domain in full, with the rest retrieved from reference TRBV12-5 and TRBJ2-7, is DARVTQTPRHKVTEMGQEVTMRCQPILGHNTVFWYRQTMMQGLELLAYFRNRAPLDDSGMPKDRFSAEMPDATLATLKIQPSEPRDSAVYFCASGSPQGGSYEQYFGPGTRLTVT.

This chain connects TRBV27 to TRBJ1-2, with 9 bases fitting TRBD1. This CDR3 contains 14 residues. Germline loops: CDR1 MNHEY, CDR2 SMNVEV (reference sequence). Trimming removed 3 bases from V and 6 bases from J; junction bases left unmatched: 5. CDR3 in amino acids: CASSFTGGTNGYTF. The CDR3 DNA reads as TGTGCCAGCAGTTTCACAGGGGGCACGAATGGCTACACCTTC.

The rearrangement links TRBV30 to TRBJ2-1, with a tentative D call TRBD2 (5 bases). The ends were cut back, 1 base at V and 5 bases at J, with 12 bases in the middle. Germline CDR1 is GTSNPN and CDR2 is SVGIG (reference sequence). The CDR3 covers 14 residues. CDR3 nucleotides: TGTGCCTGGAGTGAGTGGACTCAAGACAATGAGCAGTTCTTC. Translating it yields CAWSEWTQDNEQFF.

The rearrangement links TRBV7-2 to TRBJ2-5; 9 positions match TRBD1. CDR1 and CDR2 from the germline V gene are SGHTA and FQGNSA. Trimming at V came to 5 bases and at J to 4 bases, leaving 8 bases not matched to a gene. The CDR3 has 15 residues. The CDR3 DNA is TGTGCCAGCAGCCCCGGGACAGGGATATCAGAGACCCAGTACTTC. It is translated as CASSPGTGISETQYF. Supplemented by reference TRBV7-2 and TRBJ2-5, the full variable domain reads GAGVSQSPSNKVTEKGKDVELRCDPISGHTALYWYRQSLGQGLEFLIYFQGNSAPDKSGLPSDRFSAERTGGSVSTLTIQRTQQEDSAVYLCASSPGTGISETQYFGPGTRLLVL.

This clone was detected once. This chain joins TRBV7-6 and TRBJ1-1, with TRBD1 as a possible D gene (5 bases). This CDR3 has 16 residues. V was trimmed by 2 bases and J by 4 bases, leaving 17 bases between them. CDR1 SGHVS and CDR2 FNYEAQ come from the germline V gene. The CDR3 nucleotides read TGTGCCAGCAGCTTAAAAGGGTTCGGGGGTTCCACTGAAGCTTTCTTT. It yields the protein CASSLKGFGGSTEAFF.

The chain links TRBV19 to TRBJ2-1; D is unclear. The CDR3 is 12 residues long. The V end was cut by 5 bases, the J end by 5 bases, with 7 bases between. The germline CDR1 and CDR2 sequences are LNHDA and SQIVND (reference sequence). CDR3 coding DNA: TGTGCCAGTAGTTGGACGGACAATGAGCAGTTCTTC. This translates into CASSWTDNEQFF.

The CDR3 nucleotides are TGTGCCAGCAGCTTAGGGAACGGGAGGGACCCCGAGCAGTACTTC. It specifies CASSLGNGRDPEQYF. The genes are TRBV11-3 and TRBJ2-7; 8 nucleotides line up with TRBD2. In germline, CDR1 is SGHNT, CDR2 YENEEA. The CDR3 has 15 residues. Trimming at V came to 1 base and at J to 6 bases, leaving 8 bases not matched to a gene.

CDR3 residues: CASSLAYEQFF. In DNA, the CDR3 is TGTGCCAGCAGCTTAGCGTATGAGCAGTTCTTC. V gene TRBV7-9 combines with J gene TRBJ2-1; D is unclear. This CDR3 has 11 residues. The V gene lost 0 bases and the J gene lost 8 bases, with 2 bases spanning the gap. Germline CDR1 and CDR2: SEHNR and FQNEAQ (reference sequence). The entire variable domain, with the rest obtained from reference TRBV7-9 and TRBJ2-1, is as follows: DTGVSQNPRHKITKRGQNVTFRCDPISEHNRLYWYRQTLGQGPEFLTYFQNEAQLEKSRLLSDRFSAERPKGSFSTLEIQRTEQGDSAMYLCASSLAYEQFFGPGTRLTVL.

The rearrangement uses TRBV2 and TRBJ2-7; D not certain. The germline CDR1 and CDR2 sequences are SNHLY and FYNNEI. The CDR3 totals 12 residues. V dropped 4 bases and J dropped 3 bases, with 7 bases sitting between them. Written as DNA, the CDR3 is TGTGCCAGCAGTGTTCAGGACTACGAGCAGTACTTC. Its protein product is CASSVQDYEQYF.

This clone was seen a handful of times. The rearrangement links TRBV5-5 to TRBJ2-7; 10 positions agree with TRBD1. J was trimmed by 2 bases and V by 0 bases; bases with no gene match: 5. This CDR3 region has 16 residues. CDR1 is SGHKS, CDR2 YYEKEE, per germline (reference sequence). CDR3 region: CASSLAGQGVTYEQYF. The CDR3 bases are TGTGCCAGCAGCTTGGCCGGACAGGGGGTCACCTACGAGCAGTACTTC. The full variable domain, completed using reference TRBV5-5 and TRBJ2-7, is DAGVTQSPTHLIKTRGQQVTLRCSPISGHKSVSWYQQVLGQGPQFIFQYYEKEERGRGNFPDRFSARQFPNYSSELNVNALLLGDSALYLCASSLAGQGVTYEQYFGPGTRLTVT.

This clone was found once. The chain has TRBV27 and TRBJ2-7; 13 bases agree with TRBD2. V shed 7 bases and J 2 bases; nucleotides not matched to a gene: 5. CDR3 length equals 15 residues. Per the germline V gene, CDR1 is MNHEY and CDR2 is SMNVEV (reference sequence). In DNA form, the CDR3 reads TGTGCCAGCAAACCGGGGACTAGCGGGACCTACGAGCAGTACTTC. It translates to CASKPGTSGTYEQYF.

The rearrangement uses TRBV6-4 and TRBJ2-1, with 9 bases fitting TRBD2. This CDR3 has 15 amino acids. The germline CDR1 and CDR2 sequences are MRHNA and SNTAGT. The junction had 9 bases not matched to a gene; V was cut back by 4 bases and J by 8 bases. The CDR3 sequence: CASSVEGLASHEQFF. The CDR3 DNA sequence: TGTGCCAGCAGTGTGGAGGGACTAGCATCCCATGAGCAGTTCTTC.

This rearrangement joins TRBV27 to TRBJ2-3; D not resolved. CDR1 MNHEY and CDR2 SMNVEV come from the germline V gene (reference sequence). The CDR3 runs 14 residues. The V end was cut by 3 bases, the J end by 1 base, with 8 bases between. The CDR3 nucleotides are TGTGCCAGCAGTTTGGGTCCCCGCACAGATACGCAGTATTTT. Protein: CASSLGPRTDTQYF.

V usage is TRBV6-6 and J usage is TRBJ1-2, with D perhaps matching TRBD1 (6 bases). V lost 4 bases and J 5 bases, leaving 11 bases between the germline ends. This CDR3 is built from 13 residues. In germline, CDR1 is MNHNY, CDR2 SVGAGI (reference sequence). CDR3 bases: TGTGCCAGCAGTTCGGACAGAGTTTATGGCTACACCTTC. Translating it yields CASSSDRVYGYTF.

The DNA of the CDR3 is TGTGCCAGTAGTTCCGACAGGGACCCGGGGGAAAAACTGTTTTTT. Translation gives CASSSDRDPGEKLFF. J is TRBJ1-4 and V is TRBV19; 7 bases agree with TRBD1. Germline lookup yields CDR1 LNHDA and CDR2 SQIVND (reference sequence). This CDR3 is 15 amino acids long. J lost 8 bases, V lost 5 bases, and 11 bases had no gene match. The full variable domain, rest sourced from reference TRBV19 and TRBJ1-4, is DGGITQSPKYLFRKEGQNVTLSCEQNLNHDAMYWYRQDPGQGLRLIYYSQIVNDFQKGDIAEGYSVSREKKESFPLTVTSAQKNPTAFYLCASSSDRDPGEKLFFGSGTQLSVL.

This clone appeared a single time. The gene calls are TRBV15 and TRBJ1-5; TRBD1 might be the D (5 bases). Trimming removed 1 base from V and 7 bases from J, with 14 bases in between. There are 15 residues in the CDR3. Germline CDR1 and CDR2: LNHNV and YYDKDF (reference sequence). The CDR3: CATSRGLERGQPQHF. Here the CDR3 DNA reads TGTGCCACCAGCAGAGGACTCGAAAGGGGCCAGCCCCAGCATTTT.

The chain carries TRBV28 and TRBJ2-3; 14 bases are a match to TRBD2. The V segment lost 1 base and the J segment 6 bases; nucleotides outside the gene matches: 15. Germline V CDR1 and CDR2: MDHEN, SYDVKM. The CDR3 runs to 20 residues. CDR3 loop: CASSLLARRGLAGVRDTQYF. The CDR3 DNA reads as TGTGCCAGCAGTTTATTAGCAAGGCGGGGACTAGCGGGAGTTCGGGATACGCAGTATTTT.

This chain links TRBV19 with TRBJ1-2, with a possible D match to TRBD1 (5 bases). Trimming cost V 7 bases and J 4 bases, with 16 bases left between them. The CDR3 consists of 14 residues. Germline CDR1 is LNHDA and CDR2 is SQIVND (reference sequence). The CDR3 loop is CASKGLGTVYGYTF. CDR3 sequence (DNA): TGTGCCAGTAAGGGTCTAGGGACGGTCTATGGCTACACCTTC.

The chain couples TRBV27 to TRBJ2-3; unclear D gene. Germline CDR1 reads MNHEY; CDR2 reads SMNVEV (reference sequence). The CDR3 covers 14 residues. Deletions cut 6 bases from V and 0 bases from J, with 10 bases between. The CDR3 region is CASREYPSTDTQYF. The CDR3 DNA reads as TGTGCCAGCAGAGAATACCCTAGCACAGATACGCAGTATTTT.

This clone occurred once. The rearrangement joins TRBV10-2 to TRBJ1-2; the match to TRBD1 covers 7 bases. CDR1 and CDR2 from the germline V gene are WSHSY and SAAADI. The CDR3 is 15 residues long. The V gene end was trimmed by 6 bases and the J gene end by 6 bases; junction bases not matched to a gene: 13. CDR3 nucleotide sequence: TGCGCCAGCAGCCACTTCGAGGGGGCGACAGATGGCTACACCTTC. Residues: CASSHFEGATDGYTF.